Sequencing of this T cell receptor beta chain was carried out in a study of T-cell memory formation after mild COVID-19. Whole-study context: Clusters were largely donor specific.

There are a few counts of this clonotype. Antigen specificity is unknown. TCRdb used MiXCR to reprocess the 5' RACE reads, holding one entry per CDR3 protein. The table has some 410,000 distinct CDR3 sequences, about a quarter seen once. The CDR3 runs 13 residues. Germline V CDR1 and CDR2: KGHDR, SFDVKD. Trimming at V came to 4 bases and at J to 6 bases, leaving 3 bases not matched to a gene. Whole-study findings and limits: Clones that contracted from day 15 to 85 had balanced CD4/CD8; later expanders were CD4+ biased. CD4+ clones that contracted lay mainly in CM and EM; CD8+ ones lay in EMRA.

The TCR comes from an adult woman who had mild COVID-19 (a few samples of this study predate the infection). Cell type and time point are not known. This sequence joins TRBV24-1 and TRBJ1-1; the match to TRBD1 covers 8 bases. The specimen was PBMCs or a T cell subset sorted from them (not recorded which). This CDR3 reads CATSDTDRAEAFF. Here the CDR3 DNA reads TGTGCCACCAGTGACACGGACAGGGCTGAAGCTTTCTTT.